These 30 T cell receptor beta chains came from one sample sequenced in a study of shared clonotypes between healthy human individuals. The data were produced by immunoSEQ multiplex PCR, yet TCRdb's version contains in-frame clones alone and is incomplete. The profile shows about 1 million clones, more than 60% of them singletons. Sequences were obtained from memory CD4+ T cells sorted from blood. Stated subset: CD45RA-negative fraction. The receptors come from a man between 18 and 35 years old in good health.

CDR3 sequence: CASSLQTGSTGELFF. The CDR3 DNA follows: TGTGCCAGCAGCTTACAGACAGGCTCCACCGGGGAGCTGTTTTTT. The V and J genes are TRBV5-6 and TRBJ2-2, with a possible D match to TRBD1 (6 bases). V shed 2 bases and J shed 4 bases, with 12 bases lying between them. Germline values: CDR1 SGHDT, CDR2 YYEEEE. CDR3 length: 15 amino acids.

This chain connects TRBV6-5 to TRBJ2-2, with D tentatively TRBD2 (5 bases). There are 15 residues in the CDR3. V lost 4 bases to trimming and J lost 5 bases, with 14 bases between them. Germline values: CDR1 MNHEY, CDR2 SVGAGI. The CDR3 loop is CASSFGPPGTGELFF. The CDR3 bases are TGTGCCAGCAGTTTCGGACCCCCGGGGACCGGGGAGCTGTTTTTT.

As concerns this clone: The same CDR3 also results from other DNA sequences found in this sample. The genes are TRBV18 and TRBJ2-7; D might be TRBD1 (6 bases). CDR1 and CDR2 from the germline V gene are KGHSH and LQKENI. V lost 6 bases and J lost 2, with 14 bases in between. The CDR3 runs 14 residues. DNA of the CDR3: TGTGCCAGCTCCCCAAGGACAGACGCCTACGAGCAGTACTTC. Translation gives CASSPRTDAYEQYF.

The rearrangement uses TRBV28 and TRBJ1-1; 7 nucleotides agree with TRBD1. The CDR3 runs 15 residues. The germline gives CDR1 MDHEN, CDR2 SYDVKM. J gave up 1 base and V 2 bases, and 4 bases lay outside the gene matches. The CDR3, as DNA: TGTGCCAGCAGTTTAAGAGGGGGCCGGAACACTGAAGCTTTCTTT. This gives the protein CASSLRGGRNTEAFF.

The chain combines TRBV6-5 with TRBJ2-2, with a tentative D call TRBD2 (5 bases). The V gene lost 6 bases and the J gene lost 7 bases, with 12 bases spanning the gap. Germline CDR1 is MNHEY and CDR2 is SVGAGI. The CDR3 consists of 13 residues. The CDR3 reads CASRALGGGELFF. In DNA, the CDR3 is TGTGCCAGCAGAGCACTAGGTGGCGGGGAGCTGTTTTTT.

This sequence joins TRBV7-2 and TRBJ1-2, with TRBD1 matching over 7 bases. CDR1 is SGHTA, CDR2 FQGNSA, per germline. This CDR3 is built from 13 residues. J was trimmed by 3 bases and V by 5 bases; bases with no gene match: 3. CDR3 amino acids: CASSPGQDYGYTF. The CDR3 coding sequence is TGTGCCAGCAGCCCCGGACAGGACTATGGCTACACCTTC.

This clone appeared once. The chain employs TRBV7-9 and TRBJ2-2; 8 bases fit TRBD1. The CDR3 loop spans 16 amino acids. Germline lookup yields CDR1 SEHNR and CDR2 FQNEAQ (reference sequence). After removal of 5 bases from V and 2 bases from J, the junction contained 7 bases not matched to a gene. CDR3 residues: CASSPRGQVNTGELFF. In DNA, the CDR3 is TGTGCCAGCAGCCCAAGGGGACAGGTTAACACCGGGGAGCTGTTTTTT.

CDR3 DNA sequence: TGTGCCAGCATCCGCAACCATGGGACCACAGATACGCAGTATTTT. Amino acid sequence: CASIRNHGTTDTQYF. This chain links TRBV6-1 with TRBJ2-3; D is tentatively TRBD1 or TRBD2 (5 bases each). V lost 7 bases and J lost 2, with 16 bases in between. The CDR3 is made up of 15 amino acids. The germline V gene encodes CDR1 MNHNS and CDR2 SASEGT.

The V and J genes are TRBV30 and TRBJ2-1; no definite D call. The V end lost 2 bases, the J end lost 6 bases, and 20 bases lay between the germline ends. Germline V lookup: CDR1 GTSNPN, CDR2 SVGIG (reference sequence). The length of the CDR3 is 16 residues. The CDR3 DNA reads TGTGCCTGGAGTCCAGATCGGACCGGACGGGCCAATGAGCAGTTCTTC. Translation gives CAWSPDRTGRANEQFF.

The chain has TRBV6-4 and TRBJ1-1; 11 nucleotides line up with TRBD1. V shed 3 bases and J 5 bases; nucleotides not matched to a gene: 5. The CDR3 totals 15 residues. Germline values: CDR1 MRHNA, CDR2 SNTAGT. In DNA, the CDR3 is TGTGCCAGCAGTGATTCCGGGACAGGGGGAACTGAAGCTTTCTTT. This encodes CASSDSGTGGTEAFF.

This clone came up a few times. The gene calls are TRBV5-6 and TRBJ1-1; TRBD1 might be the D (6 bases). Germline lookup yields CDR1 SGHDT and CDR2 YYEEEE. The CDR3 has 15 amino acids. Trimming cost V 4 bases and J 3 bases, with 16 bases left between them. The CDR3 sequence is CASSVLQGRDTEAFF. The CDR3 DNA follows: TGTGCCAGCAGCGTACTACAGGGACGGGACACTGAAGCTTTCTTT.

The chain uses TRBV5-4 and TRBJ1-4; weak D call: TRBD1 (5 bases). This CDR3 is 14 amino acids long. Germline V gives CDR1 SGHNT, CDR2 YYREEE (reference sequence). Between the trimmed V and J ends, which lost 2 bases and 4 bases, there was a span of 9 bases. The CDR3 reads CASSFGGFNEKLFF. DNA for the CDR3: TGTGCCAGCAGCTTTGGGGGTTTTAATGAAAAACTGTTTTTT.

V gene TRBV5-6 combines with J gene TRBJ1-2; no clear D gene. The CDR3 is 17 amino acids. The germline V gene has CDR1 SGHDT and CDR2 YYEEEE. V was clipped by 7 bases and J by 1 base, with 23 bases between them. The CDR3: CASSRGEIEVLNYGYTF. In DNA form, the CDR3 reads TGTGCCAGCTCCCGCGGAGAGATTGAAGTTCTTAACTATGGCTACACCTTC. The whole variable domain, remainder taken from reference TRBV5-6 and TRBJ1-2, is DAGVTQSPTHLIKTRGQQVTLRCSPKSGHDTVSWYQQALGQGPQFIFQYYEEEERQRGNFPDRFSGHQFPNYSSELNVNALLLGDSALYLCASSRGEIEVLNYGYTFGSGTRLTVV.

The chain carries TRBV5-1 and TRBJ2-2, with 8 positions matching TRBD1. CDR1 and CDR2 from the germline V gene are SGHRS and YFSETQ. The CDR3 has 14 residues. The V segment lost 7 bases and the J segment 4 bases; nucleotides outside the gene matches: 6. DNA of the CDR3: TGCGCCAGCGGATCAGGGGGCGTCACCGGGGAGCTGTTTTTT. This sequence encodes CASGSGGVTGELFF.

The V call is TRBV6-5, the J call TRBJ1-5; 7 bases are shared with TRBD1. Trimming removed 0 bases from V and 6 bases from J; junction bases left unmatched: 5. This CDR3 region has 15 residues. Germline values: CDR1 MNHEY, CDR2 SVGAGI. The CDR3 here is CASSYSRQGGQPQHF. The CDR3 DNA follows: TGTGCCAGCAGTTACTCGAGGCAGGGGGGTCAGCCCCAGCATTTT.

CDR3: CASSLEGLRGDGYTF. For the CDR3, the DNA is TGCGCCAGCAGCTTGGAAGGCCTCAGGGGGGATGGCTACACCTTC. This chain links TRBV5-1 with TRBJ1-2; 7 positions match TRBD1. CDR3 length: 15 amino acids. With 0 bases clipped from V and 6 bases from J, the junction kept 8 bases outside the gene matches. Per germline, CDR1 SGHRS and CDR2 YFSETQ.

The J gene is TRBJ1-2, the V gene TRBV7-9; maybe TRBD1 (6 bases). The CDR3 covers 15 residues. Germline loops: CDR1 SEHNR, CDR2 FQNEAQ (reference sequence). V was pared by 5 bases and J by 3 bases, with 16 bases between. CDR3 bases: TGTGCCAGCAGCCCCGACTGGGACACTTACTATGGCTACACCTTC. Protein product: CASSPDWDTYYGYTF.

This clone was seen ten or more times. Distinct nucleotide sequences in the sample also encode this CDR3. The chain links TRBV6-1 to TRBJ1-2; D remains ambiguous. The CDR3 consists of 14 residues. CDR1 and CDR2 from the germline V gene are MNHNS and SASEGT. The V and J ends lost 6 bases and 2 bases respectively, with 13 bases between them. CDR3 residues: CASRMTVTNYGYTF. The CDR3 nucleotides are TGTGCCAGCAGGATGACCGTGACCAACTATGGCTACACCTTC.

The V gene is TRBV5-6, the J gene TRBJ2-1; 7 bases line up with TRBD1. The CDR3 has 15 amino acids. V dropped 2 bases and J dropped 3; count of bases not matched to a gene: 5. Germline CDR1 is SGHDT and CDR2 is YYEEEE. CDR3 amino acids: CASSFTGTVYNEQFF. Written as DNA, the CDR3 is TGTGCCAGCAGCTTTACCGGGACAGTCTACAATGAGCAGTTCTTC.

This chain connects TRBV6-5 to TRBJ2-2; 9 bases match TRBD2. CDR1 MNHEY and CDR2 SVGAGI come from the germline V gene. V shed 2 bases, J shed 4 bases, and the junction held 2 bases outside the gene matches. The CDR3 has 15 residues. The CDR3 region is CASSYAGGSTGELFF. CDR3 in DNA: TGTGCCAGCAGTTACGCGGGAGGGAGCACCGGGGAGCTGTTTTTT.

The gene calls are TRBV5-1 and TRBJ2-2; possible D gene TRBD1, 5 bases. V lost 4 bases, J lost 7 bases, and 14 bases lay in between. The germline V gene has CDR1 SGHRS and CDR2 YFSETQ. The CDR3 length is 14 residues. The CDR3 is CASSHARRGGELFF. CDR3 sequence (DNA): TGCGCCAGCAGCCACGCTAGAAGGGGCGGGGAGCTGTTTTTT.

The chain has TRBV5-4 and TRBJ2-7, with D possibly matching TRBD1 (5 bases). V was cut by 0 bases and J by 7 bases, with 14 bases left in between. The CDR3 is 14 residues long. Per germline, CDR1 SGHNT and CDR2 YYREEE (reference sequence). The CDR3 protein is CASSLGDGAKEQYF. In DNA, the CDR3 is TGTGCCAGCAGCTTGGGGGATGGGGCTAAAGAGCAGTACTTC.

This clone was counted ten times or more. The CDR3 DNA reads TGTGCCAGCAGTCTCGGGGGGCACAATGAGCAGTTCTTC. It is translated as CASSLGGHNEQFF. The rearrangement uses TRBV2 and TRBJ2-1; D is perhaps TRBD2 (7 bases). CDR1 and CDR2 (germline): SNHLY, FYNNEI. The CDR3 extends over 13 amino acids. V shed 5 bases and J shed 5 bases, with 10 bases lying between them.

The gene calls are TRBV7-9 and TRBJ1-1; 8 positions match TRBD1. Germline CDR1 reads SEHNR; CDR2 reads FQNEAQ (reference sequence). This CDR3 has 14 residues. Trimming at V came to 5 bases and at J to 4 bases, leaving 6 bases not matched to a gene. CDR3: CASSQDRDSTEAFF. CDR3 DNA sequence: TGTGCCAGCAGCCAGGACAGGGATAGCACTGAAGCTTTCTTT.

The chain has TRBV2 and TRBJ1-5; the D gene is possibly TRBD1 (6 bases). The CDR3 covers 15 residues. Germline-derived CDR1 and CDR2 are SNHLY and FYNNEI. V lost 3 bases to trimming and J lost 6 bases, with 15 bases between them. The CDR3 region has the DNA TGTGCCAGCAGTGATGTGGGGGGCGGCCTTCAGCCCCAGCATTTT. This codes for CASSDVGGGLQPQHF.

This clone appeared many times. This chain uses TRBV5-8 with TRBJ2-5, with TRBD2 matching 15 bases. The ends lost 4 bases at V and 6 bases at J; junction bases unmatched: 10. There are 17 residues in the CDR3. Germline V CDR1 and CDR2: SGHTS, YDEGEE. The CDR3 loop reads CASSTRAGLAGGQTQYF. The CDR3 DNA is TGTGCCAGCAGCACACGAGCGGGACTAGCGGGGGGACAGACCCAGTACTTC. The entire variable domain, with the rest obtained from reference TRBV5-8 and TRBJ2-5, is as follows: EAGVTQSPTHLIKTRGQQATLRCSPISGHTSVYWYQQALGLGLQFLLWYDEGEERNRGNFPPRFSGRQFPNYSSELNVNALELEDSALYLCASSTRAGLAGGQTQYFGPGTRLLVL.

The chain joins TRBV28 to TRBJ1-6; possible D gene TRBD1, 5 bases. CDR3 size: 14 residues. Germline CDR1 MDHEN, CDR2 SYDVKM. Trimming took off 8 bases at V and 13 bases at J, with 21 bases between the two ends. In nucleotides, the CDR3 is TGTGCCAGCCTATCGATCGTGGGGGGTTCGCCCCTCCACTTT. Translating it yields CASLSIVGGSPLHF.

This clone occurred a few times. Written as DNA, the CDR3 is TGCGCCAGCAGCTACAGGGAAACCGGGGAGCTGTTTTTT. It yields the protein CASSYRETGELFF. This rearrangement joins TRBV5-1 to TRBJ2-2, with a possible D match to TRBD1 (6 bases). CDR1 and CDR2 from the germline V gene are SGHRS and YFSETQ. V dropped 3 bases and J dropped 5 bases, with 8 bases sitting between them. The CDR3 is made up of 13 amino acids.

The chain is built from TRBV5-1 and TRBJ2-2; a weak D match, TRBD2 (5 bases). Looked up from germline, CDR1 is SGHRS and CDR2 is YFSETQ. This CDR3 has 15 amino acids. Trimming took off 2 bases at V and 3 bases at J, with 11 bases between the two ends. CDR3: CASSLEGVYTGELFF. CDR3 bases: TGCGCCAGCAGCTTAGAGGGAGTCTACACCGGGGAGCTGTTTTTT.

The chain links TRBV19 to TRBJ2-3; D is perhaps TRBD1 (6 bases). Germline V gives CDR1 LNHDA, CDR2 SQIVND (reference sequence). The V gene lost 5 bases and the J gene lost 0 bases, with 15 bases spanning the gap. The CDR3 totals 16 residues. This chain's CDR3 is CASSPGTQTSTDTQYF. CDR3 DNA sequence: TGTGCCAGTAGTCCCGGGACACAAACTAGCACAGATACGCAGTATTTT.